The clone carrying this T cell receptor beta chain was seen a few times. What it binds is unknown. Prepared TCR beta cDNA libraries contained unique molecular identifiers. From around 0.96 to 9.9 million T cells, 400,000 to 600,000 cDNA molecules were obtained. TCRdb fed the PCR reads into MiXCR, producing one record per CDR3 protein. The profile shows approximately 770,000 distinct CDR3 sequences, about 45% of them singletons. This specimen belongs to a study of post-analysis software for immune sequencing data. Whole-study results and caveats: When the samples were clustered directly with F measure, those that had been prepared in the same batch showed strong co-clustering. Controls showed lower frequencies than patients for several TRBV segments, and TRBV5-6, TRBV5-1 and TRBV20-1 were among these.

The CDR3 totals 17 residues. The ends were cut back, 1 base at V and 2 bases at J, with 18 bases in the middle. Germline V CDR1 and CDR2: LGHNA, YSLEER. The rearrangement joins TRBV4-3 to TRBJ2-7, with a possible D match to TRBD2 (7 bases). Input material: blood. The receptor was isolated from a girl between 10 and 17 years old with multiple sclerosis. The CDR3 DNA follows: TGCGCCAGCAGCCAAGTATGGGGGGCTAGCGGTACCTACGAGCAGTACTTC. Translation: CASSQVWGASGTYEQYF.